The 15 T cell receptor beta chains below all came from one sample that was sequenced in a study of blood T cells in healthy people across ages. The second PCR ran 7 to 11 cycles with a sample-barcoded 5' primer and J-beta primers. TCRdb fed the 5' RACE reads into MiXCR, producing one record per CDR3 protein. The data hold 800,000 or so distinct CDR3 sequences, with around 25% observed a single time. These records were also assigned to another study, of T cells of mothers and their children.

The sequenced sample consisted of blood. These receptor sequences come from a boy between 10 and 17 years old in good health.

The V call is TRBV28, the J call TRBJ2-2; maybe TRBD1 (6 bases). CDR1 and CDR2 from the germline V gene are MDHEN and SYDVKM. CDR3 length equals 14 residues. Trimming cost V 8 bases and J 6 bases, with 16 bases left between them. CDR3 coding DNA: TGTGCCAGCGGATTCACAGGGTACGCCGGGGAGCTGTTTTTT. Its translation is CASGFTGYAGELFF.

This chain uses TRBV28 with TRBJ2-1, with D possibly TRBD2 on 6 matching bases. CDR1 MDHEN and CDR2 SYDVKM come from the germline V gene. This CDR3 is built from 15 residues. The V and J ends lost 6 bases and 0 bases respectively, with 12 bases between them. DNA of the CDR3: TGTGCCAGCAGCCCCGGGACTCCCTCCTACAATGAGCAGTTCTTC. As protein: CASSPGTPSYNEQFF.

There are a few counts of this clonotype. The chain joins TRBV4-3 to TRBJ2-5; the D is unclear. The last part of the DNA fits TRBJ2-1 better; the J call may be wrong. CDR1 and CDR2 from the germline V gene are LGHNA and YSLEER. The CDR3 loop spans 18 amino acids. CDR3: CASSQDYRARVVYNEQFF. The CDR3 bases are TGCGCCAGCAGCCAAGATTATAGGGCCCGTGTAGTATACAATGAGCAGTTCTTC.

This sequence joins TRBV5-1 and TRBJ2-7, with 10 bases identical to TRBD2. The J segment lost 2 bases and the V segment lost 4 bases, leaving 12 bases of the junction unmatched. Germline CDR1 reads SGHRS; CDR2 reads YFSETQ. The CDR3 is made up of 17 amino acids. DNA of the CDR3: TGCGCCAGCAGCCGCGGGACAGCGGGACTAGCGACCTACGAGCAGTACTTC. Protein product: CASSRGTAGLATYEQYF.

This clonotype was counted between two and nine times. The J gene is TRBJ2-2, the V gene TRBV20-1; the D gene could be TRBD1 or TRBD2 (5 bases each). Germline CDR1 is DFQATT and CDR2 is SNEGSKA (reference sequence). The CDR3 consists of 15 residues. The V and J ends lost 6 bases and 0 bases respectively, with 14 bases between them. The CDR3 DNA reads as TGCAGTGCCAGATCCGGGGACCCGAACACCGGGGAGCTGTTTTTT. This gives the protein CSARSGDPNTGELFF.

This clonotype has more than one count but fewer than ten. The CDR3 end shows no conserved phenylalanine or tryptophan, and so a read error is likely. The rearrangement joins TRBV12-3 or TRBV12-4 to TRBJ1-1; no reliable D call. The CDR3 sequence is 14 residues long. V lost 3 bases, J lost 1 base, and 9 bases lay in between. The CDR3 DNA reads as TGTGCCAGCAGTTTGTCCTTGGGGAACACTGAAGCTTTCCTT. It specifies CASSLSLGNTEAFL.

The CDR3 DNA sequence: TGTGCCAGCAGAACCCTAGGGGGGAACACCGGGGAGCTGTTTTTT. This codes for CASRTLGGNTGELFF. This chain uses TRBV14 with TRBJ2-2; a possible D gene is TRBD1 (6 bases). V lost 6 bases, J lost 1 base, and 12 bases lay in between. Looked up from germline, CDR1 is SGHDN and CDR2 is FVKESK. The CDR3 is 15 residues long.

This clonotype appeared many times. The rearrangement uses TRBV27 and TRBJ1-2, with D maybe TRBD1 (5 bases). Trimming left V 3 bases short and J 4 bases short, with 9 bases between. Germline CDR1 reads MNHEY; CDR2 reads SMNVEV (reference sequence). The CDR3 is 13 amino acids. CDR3 loop: CASSFRGGYGYTF. The CDR3 DNA follows: TGTGCCAGCAGTTTCCGGGGCGGCTATGGCTACACCTTC.

This chain links TRBV3-1 with TRBJ2-5, with 10 bases identical to TRBD2. The CDR3 length is 19 residues. Germline V gene sequence: CDR1 LGHDT, CDR2 YNNKEL (reference sequence). J was trimmed by 13 bases and V by 1 base; bases with no gene match: 24. The CDR3 reads CASSQVDSGRSGGPPEWYF. CDR3 in DNA: TGTGCCAGCAGCCAAGTTGATAGCGGGAGGTCCGGAGGGCCACCGGAGTGGTACTTC.

This clonotype was found a few times. The rearrangement uses TRBV2 and TRBJ2-4; TRBD1 agrees at 7 bases. CDR3 length: 16 residues. Germline lookup yields CDR1 SNHLY and CDR2 FYNNEI. V dropped 5 bases and J dropped 3; count of bases not matched to a gene: 10. The CDR3 is CASSLFTGEGKNIQYF. Written as DNA, the CDR3 is TGTGCCAGCAGTCTCTTTACAGGGGAAGGCAAAAACATTCAGTACTTC.

This chain uses TRBV29-1 with TRBJ2-5; 11 positions agree with TRBD2. The last part of the DNA fits TRBJ2-7 better; the J call may be wrong. The CDR3 runs 13 residues. Germline CDR1 reads SQVTM; CDR2 reads ANQGSEA. The chain's CDR3 is CSGALAGGYEQYF. In DNA, the CDR3 is TGCAGCGGGGCCCTAGCGGGAGGCTACGAGCAGTACTTC.

This clonotype was counted between two and nine times. The rearrangement joins TRBV14 to TRBJ2-6; 10 bases are shared with TRBD1. After removal of 0 bases from V and 4 bases from J, the junction contained 9 bases not matched to a gene. There are 19 residues in the CDR3. Germline V gene lookup returns CDR1 SGHDN and CDR2 FVKESK. The CDR3 nucleotides are TGTGCCAGCAGCCAAGATCAAAGACAGGGGGCTGGAGGGGCCAACGTCCTGACTTTC. This sequence encodes CASSQDQRQGAGGANVLTF.

V gene TRBV28 combines with J gene TRBJ2-7; no clear D gene. The germline V gene encodes CDR1 MDHEN and CDR2 SYDVKM. The CDR3 contains 15 residues. Trimming cost V 8 bases and J 3 bases, with 20 bases left between them. The CDR3 DNA sequence: TGTGCCAGCGGGGAAGGACGACGGCACAACTACGAGCAGTACTTC. It encodes CASGEGRRHNYEQYF.

This rearrangement joins TRBV28 to TRBJ1-5; perhaps TRBD1 as D (6 bases). Germline V lookup: CDR1 MDHEN, CDR2 SYDVKM. The CDR3 is made up of 16 amino acids. V lost 0 bases, J lost 0 bases, and 9 bases lay in between. This CDR3 is CASSLWTGYSNQPQHF. In DNA form, the CDR3 reads TGTGCCAGCAGTTTATGGACAGGATATAGCAATCAGCCCCAGCATTTT.

This clonotype was detected only a few times. The rearrangement links TRBV6-1 to TRBJ1-2; unclear D gene. The V gene lost 8 bases and the J gene lost 4 bases, with 5 bases spanning the gap. From germline, CDR1 is MNHNS and CDR2 SASEGT. This CDR3 comprises 10 residues. The CDR3 protein is CASFRYGYTF. As DNA, the CDR3 is TGTGCCAGCTTCCGCTATGGCTACACCTTC.